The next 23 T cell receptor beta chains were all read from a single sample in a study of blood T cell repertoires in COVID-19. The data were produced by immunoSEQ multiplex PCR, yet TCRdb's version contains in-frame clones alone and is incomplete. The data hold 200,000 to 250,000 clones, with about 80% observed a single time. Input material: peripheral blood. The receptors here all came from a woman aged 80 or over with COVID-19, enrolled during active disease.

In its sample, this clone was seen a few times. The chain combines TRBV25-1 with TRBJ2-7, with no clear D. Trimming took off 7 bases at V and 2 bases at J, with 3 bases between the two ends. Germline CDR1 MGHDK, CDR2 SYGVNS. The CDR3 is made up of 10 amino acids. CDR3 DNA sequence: TGTGCCAGCAACACCTACGAGCAGTACTTC. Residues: CASNTYEQYF.

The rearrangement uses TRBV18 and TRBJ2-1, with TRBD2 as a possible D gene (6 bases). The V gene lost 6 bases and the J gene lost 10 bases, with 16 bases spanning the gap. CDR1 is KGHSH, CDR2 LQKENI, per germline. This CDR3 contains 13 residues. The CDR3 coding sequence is TGTGCCAGCTCCAGTCTGGAGGGAGGCGAGCAGTTCTTC. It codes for CASSSLEGGEQFF.

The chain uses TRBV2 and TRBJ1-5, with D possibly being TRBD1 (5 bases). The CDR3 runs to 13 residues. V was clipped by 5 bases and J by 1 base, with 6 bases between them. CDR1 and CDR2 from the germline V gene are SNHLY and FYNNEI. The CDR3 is CASSWGSNQPQHF. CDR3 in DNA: TGTGCCAGCAGTTGGGGCAGCAATCAGCCCCAGCATTTT. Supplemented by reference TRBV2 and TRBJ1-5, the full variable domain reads EPEVTQTPSHQVTQMGQEVILRCVPISNHLYFYWYRQILGQKVEFLVSFYNNEISEKSEIFDDQFSVERPDGSNFTLKIRSTKLEDSAMYFCASSWGSNQPQHFGDGTRLSIL.

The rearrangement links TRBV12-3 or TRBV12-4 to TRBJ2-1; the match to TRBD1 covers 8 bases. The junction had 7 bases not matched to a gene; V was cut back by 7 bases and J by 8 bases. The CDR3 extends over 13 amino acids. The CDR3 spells CASTRQGRHEQFF. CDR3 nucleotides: TGTGCCAGCACCAGACAGGGGAGACATGAGCAGTTCTTC.

In DNA form, the CDR3 reads TGTGCCAGCAGCCCCCCCCGAGGCGGAAATTTGAACACTGAAGCTTTCTTT. Residues: CASSPPRGGNLNTEAFF. The J gene is TRBJ1-1, the V gene TRBV7-8; D unclear. With 5 bases removed from V and 0 bases from J, the gap between germline ends came to 19 bases. The germline V gene has CDR1 SGHVS and CDR2 FQNEAQ. This CDR3 spans 17 amino acids.

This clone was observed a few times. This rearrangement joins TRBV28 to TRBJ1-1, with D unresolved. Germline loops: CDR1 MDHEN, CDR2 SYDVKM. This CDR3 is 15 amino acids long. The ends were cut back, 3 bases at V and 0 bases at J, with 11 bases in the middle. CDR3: CASSLREHLNTEAFF. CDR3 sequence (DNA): TGTGCCAGCAGTTTGAGGGAACACCTGAACACTGAAGCTTTCTTT.

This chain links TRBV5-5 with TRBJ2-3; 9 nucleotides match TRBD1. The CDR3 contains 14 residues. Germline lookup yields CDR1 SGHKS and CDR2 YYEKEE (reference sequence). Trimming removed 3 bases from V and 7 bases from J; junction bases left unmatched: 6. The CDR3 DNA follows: TGTGCCAGCAGCTGGGACAGGGCGGCTTATACGCAGTATTTT. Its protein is CASSWDRAAYTQYF.

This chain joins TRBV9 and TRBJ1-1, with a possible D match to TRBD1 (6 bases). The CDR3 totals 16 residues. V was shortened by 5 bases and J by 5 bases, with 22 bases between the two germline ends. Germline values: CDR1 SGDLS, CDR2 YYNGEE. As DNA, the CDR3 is TGTGCCAGCAGTTACCGGGGGGACAACCGACCAACTGAAGCTTTCTTT. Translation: CASSYRGDNRPTEAFF.

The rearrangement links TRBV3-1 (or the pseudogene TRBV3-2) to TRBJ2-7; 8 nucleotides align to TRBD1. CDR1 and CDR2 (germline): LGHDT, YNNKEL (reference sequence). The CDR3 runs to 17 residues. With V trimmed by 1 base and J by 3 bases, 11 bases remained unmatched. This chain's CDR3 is CASSQGIVQGGIYEQYF. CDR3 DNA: TGTGCCAGCAGCCAAGGCATAGTACAGGGGGGAATCTACGAGCAGTACTTC.

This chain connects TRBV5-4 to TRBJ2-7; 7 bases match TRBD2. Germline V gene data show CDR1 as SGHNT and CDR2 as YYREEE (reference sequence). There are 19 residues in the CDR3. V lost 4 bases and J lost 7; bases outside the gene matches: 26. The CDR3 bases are TGTGCCAGCAGCCCGATTGGCTCTACGGGAGGCCCGGGCCACGGTGAGCAGTACTTC. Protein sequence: CASSPIGSTGGPGHGEQYF.

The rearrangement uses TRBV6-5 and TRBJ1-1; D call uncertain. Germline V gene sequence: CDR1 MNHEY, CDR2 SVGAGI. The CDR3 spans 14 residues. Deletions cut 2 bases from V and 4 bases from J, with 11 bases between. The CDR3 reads CASSYVGVGTEAFF. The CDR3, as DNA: TGTGCCAGCAGTTACGTCGGGGTTGGCACTGAAGCTTTCTTT.

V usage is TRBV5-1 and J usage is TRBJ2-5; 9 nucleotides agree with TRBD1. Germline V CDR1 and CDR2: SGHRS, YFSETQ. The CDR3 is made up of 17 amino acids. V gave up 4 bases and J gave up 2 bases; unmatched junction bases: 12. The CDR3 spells CASSPPRDRVRQETQYF. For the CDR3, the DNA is TGCGCCAGCAGCCCCCCCCGGGACAGGGTTCGGCAAGAGACCCAGTACTTC.

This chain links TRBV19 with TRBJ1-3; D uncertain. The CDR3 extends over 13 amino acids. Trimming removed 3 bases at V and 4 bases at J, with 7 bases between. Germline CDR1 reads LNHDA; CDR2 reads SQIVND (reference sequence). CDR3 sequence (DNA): TGTGCCAGTAGTATCCAGTCGGGAAACACCATATATTTT. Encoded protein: CASSIQSGNTIYF. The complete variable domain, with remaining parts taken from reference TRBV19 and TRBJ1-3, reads DGGITQSPKYLFRKEGQNVTLSCEQNLNHDAMYWYRQDPGQGLRLIYYSQIVNDFQKGDIAEGYSVSREKKESFPLTVTSAQKNPTAFYLCASSIQSGNTIYFGEGSWLTVV.

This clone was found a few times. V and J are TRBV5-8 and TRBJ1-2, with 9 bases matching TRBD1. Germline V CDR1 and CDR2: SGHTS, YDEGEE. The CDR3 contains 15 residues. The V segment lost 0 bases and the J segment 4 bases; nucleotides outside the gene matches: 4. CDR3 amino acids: CASSLDRGLIYGYTF. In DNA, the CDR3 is TGTGCCAGCAGCTTGGACAGGGGGCTAATCTATGGCTACACCTTC.

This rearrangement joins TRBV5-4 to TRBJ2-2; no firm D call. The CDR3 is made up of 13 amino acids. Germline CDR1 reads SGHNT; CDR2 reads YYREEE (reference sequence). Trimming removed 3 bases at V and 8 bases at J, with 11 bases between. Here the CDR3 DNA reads TGTGCCAGCAGCTCTACCCGCCTAGGGGAGCTGTTTTTT. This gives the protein CASSSTRLGELFF.

The CDR3 DNA is TGCGCCAGCAGTACCACAGATTCCTTCTACGAGCAGTACTTC. Translated, it gives CASSTTDSFYEQYF. V is TRBV5-1 and J is TRBJ2-7; D uncertain. The CDR3 sequence is 14 residues long. Trimming took off 5 bases at V and 3 bases at J, with 15 bases between the two ends. The germline V gene has CDR1 SGHRS and CDR2 YFSETQ.

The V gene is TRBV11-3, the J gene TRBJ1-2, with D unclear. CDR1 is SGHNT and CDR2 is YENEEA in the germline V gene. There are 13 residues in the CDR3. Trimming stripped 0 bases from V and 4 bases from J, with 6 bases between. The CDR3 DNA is TGTGCCAGCAGCTTAGATGGCGGCTATGGCTACACCTTC. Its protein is CASSLDGGYGYTF.

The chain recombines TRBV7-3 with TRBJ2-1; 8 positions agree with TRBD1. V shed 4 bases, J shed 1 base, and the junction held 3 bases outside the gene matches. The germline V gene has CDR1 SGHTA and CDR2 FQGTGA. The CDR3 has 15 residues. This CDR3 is CASSSRQGSYNEQFF. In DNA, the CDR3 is TGTGCCAGCAGCTCCCGACAGGGGTCCTACAATGAGCAGTTCTTC.

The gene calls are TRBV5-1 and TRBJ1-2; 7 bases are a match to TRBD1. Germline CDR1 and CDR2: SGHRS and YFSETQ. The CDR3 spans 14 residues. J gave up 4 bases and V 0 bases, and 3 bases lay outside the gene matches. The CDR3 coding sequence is TGCGCCAGCAGCTTGGACGACAGGGCCTATGGCTACACCTTC. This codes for CASSLDDRAYGYTF. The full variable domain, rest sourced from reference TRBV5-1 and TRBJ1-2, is KAGVTQTPRYLIKTRGQQVTLSCSPISGHRSVSWYQQTPGQGLQFLFEYFSETQRNKGNFPGRFSGRQFSNSRSEMNVSTLELGDSALYLCASSLDDRAYGYTFGSGTRLTVV.

For the CDR3, the DNA is TGTGCCAGTAGTGGGGGCGACAACTACAATGAGCAGTTCTTC. Protein sequence: CASSGGDNYNEQFF. V usage is TRBV19 and J usage is TRBJ2-1; possible D gene TRBD1, 6 bases. V dropped 5 bases and J dropped 3 bases, with 11 bases sitting between them. This CDR3 comprises 14 residues. Germline V gene data show CDR1 as LNHDA and CDR2 as SQIVND (reference sequence).

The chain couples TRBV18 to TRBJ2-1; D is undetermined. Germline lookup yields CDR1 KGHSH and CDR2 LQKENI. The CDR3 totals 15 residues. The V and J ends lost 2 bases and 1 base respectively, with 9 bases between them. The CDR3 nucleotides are TGTGCCAGCTCACCAATTCTATCGTCCTACAATGAGCAGTTCTTC. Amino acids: CASSPILSSYNEQFF.

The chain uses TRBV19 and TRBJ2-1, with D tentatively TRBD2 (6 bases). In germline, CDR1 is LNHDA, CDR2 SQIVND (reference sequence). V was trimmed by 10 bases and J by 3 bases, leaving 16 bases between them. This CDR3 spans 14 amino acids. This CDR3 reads CATRDSGVYNEQFF. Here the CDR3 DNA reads TGTGCCACCAGGGACTCTGGAGTCTACAATGAGCAGTTCTTC.

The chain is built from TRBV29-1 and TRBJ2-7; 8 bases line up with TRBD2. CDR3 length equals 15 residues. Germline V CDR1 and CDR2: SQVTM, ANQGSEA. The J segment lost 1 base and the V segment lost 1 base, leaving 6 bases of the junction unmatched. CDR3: CSVEGGSGISYEQYF. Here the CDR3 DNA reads TGCAGCGTTGAAGGGGGTAGCGGGATTTCCTACGAGCAGTACTTC.